This T cell receptor (beta chain) was obtained from a study of blood T cell repertoires in COVID-19. Looking at the study overall: Spain, Italy and the United States supplied samples that represented acute and convalescent COVID-19.

Clones were sequenced by immunoSEQ multiplex PCR, and TCRdb holds only the in-frame ones, with some missing. Of 250,000 to 350,000 clones detected, roughly 88% appear once; the ten largest clones hold roughly 0.94%. The CDR3 contains 15 residues. CDR1 and CDR2 (germline): SGDLS, YYNGEE. Between the trimmed V and J ends, which lost 0 bases and 6 bases, there was a span of 10 bases. The origin of this receptor is a human donor with COVID-19, enrolled during active disease. The donor label of this sample is uncertain. This chain connects TRBV9 to TRBJ1-6; D unresolved. What was sequenced was peripheral blood. The DNA for the CDR3 is TGTGCCAGCAGCGTAGGGGGAGATTCTAATTCACCCCTCCACTTT. Its translation is CASSVGGDSNSPLHF. The whole variable domain, filled in from reference TRBV9 and TRBJ1-6, reads DSGVTQTPKHLITATGQRVTLRCSPRSGDLSVYWYQQSLDQGLQFLIQYYNGEERAKGNILERFSAQQFPDLHSELNLSSLELGDSALYFCASSVGGDSNSPLHFGNGTRLTVT.